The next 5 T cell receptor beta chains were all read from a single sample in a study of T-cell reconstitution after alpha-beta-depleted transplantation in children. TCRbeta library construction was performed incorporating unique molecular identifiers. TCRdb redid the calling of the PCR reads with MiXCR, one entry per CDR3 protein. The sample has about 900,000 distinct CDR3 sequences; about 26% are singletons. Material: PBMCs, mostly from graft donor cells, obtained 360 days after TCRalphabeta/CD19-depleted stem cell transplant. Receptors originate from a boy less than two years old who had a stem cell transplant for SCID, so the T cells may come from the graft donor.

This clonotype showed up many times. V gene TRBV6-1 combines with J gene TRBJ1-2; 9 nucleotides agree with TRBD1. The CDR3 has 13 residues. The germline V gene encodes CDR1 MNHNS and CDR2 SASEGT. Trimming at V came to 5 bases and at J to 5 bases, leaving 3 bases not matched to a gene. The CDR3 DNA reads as TGTGCCAGCAGTCCGGACAGGGGATATGGCTACACCTTC. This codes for CASSPDRGYGYTF.

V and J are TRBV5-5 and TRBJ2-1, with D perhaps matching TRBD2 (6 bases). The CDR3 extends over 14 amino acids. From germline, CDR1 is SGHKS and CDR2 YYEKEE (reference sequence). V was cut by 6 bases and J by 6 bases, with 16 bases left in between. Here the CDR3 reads CASTTTGVFNEQFF. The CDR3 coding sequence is TGTGCCAGCACCACGACGGGGGTTTTCAATGAGCAGTTCTTC.

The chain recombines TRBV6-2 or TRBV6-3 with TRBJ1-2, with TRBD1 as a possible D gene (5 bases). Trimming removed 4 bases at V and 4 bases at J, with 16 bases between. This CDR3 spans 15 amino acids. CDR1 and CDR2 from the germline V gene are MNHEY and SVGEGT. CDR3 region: CASSFGGLRGYGYTF. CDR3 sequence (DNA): TGTGCCAGCAGTTTCGGGGGGTTGCGAGGCTATGGCTACACCTTC.

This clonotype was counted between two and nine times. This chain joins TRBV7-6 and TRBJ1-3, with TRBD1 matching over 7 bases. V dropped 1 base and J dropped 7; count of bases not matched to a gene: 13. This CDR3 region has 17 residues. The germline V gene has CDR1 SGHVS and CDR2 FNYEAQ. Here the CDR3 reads CASSLDTPTGSFNTIYF. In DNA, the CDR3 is TGTGCCAGCAGCTTAGATACCCCGACAGGGTCCTTTAACACCATATATTTT.

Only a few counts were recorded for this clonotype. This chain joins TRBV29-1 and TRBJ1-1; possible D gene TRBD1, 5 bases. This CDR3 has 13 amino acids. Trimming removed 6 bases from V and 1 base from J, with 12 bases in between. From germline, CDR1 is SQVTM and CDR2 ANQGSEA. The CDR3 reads CSVTVSGNTEAFF. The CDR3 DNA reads TGCAGCGTGACAGTATCGGGGAACACTGAAGCTTTCTTT.